These T cell receptor beta chains were read from a single sample in a study of Graves' ophthalmopathy and Graves' hyperthyroidism. TCRdb reprocessed the multiplex PCR reads with MiXCR, giving one entry per CDR3 protein. The sample records about 740,000 distinct CDR3 sequences, 40% being singletons. The sequenced sample was peripheral blood. These receptors were obtained from an adult man with Graves' ophthalmopathy. Each CDR3 is given with its conserved first and last residue. The D gene is left open where the match is weak. Clone size is stated in some rows and not others, as once, few, many or a class when expanded.

clone_size d_call j_call v_call cdr3_aa cdr3_nt
- - TRBJ1-4 TRBV25-1 CASSELLGHEKLFF TGTGCCAGCAGTGAATTGCTGGGACATGAAAAACTGTTTTTT
- - TRBJ2-5 TRBV12-3/TRBV12-4 CASSFGGLLETQYF TGTGCCAGCAGTTTCGGGGGCCTTTTAGAGACCCAGTACTTC
few - TRBJ2-7 TRBV7-9 CASSQDWAGTYEQYF TGTGCCAGCAGCCAAGATTGGGCAGGGACTTACGAGCAGTACTTC
- TRBD1 TRBJ1-5 TRBV24-1 CASSSWGGGGQPQHF TGTGCCAGCAGTTCCTGGGGAGGGGGCGGTCAGCCCCAGCATTTT
- TRBD2 TRBJ2-3 TRBV20-1 CSASTREEADTQYF TGCAGTGCTAGTACTCGGGAGGAGGCAGATACGCAGTATTTT
many - TRBJ1-5 TRBV2 CASSDYGASNQPQHF TGTGCCAGCAGTGATTACGGGGCGAGCAATCAGCCCCAGCATTTT
- TRBD2 TRBJ2-7 TRBV7-6 CASSQRTSGSRYEQYF TGCGCCAGCAGCCAAAGGACTAGCGGGAGTAGGTACGAGCAGTACTTC
many - TRBJ1-5 TRBV24-1 CATSDLHGNQPQHF TGTGCCACCAGTGATTTGCACGGTAATCAGCCCCAGCATTTT
few - TRBJ1-5 TRBV20-1 CSQETGNLNQPQHF TGCAGTCAAGAGACGGGGAACCTCAATCAGCCCCAGCATTTT
few - TRBJ2-7 TRBV27 CASSVTGYEQYF TGTGCCAGCAGTGTAACCGGCTACGAGCAGTACTTC
few TRBD2 TRBJ2-7 TRBV9 CASSQDSSGVIYEQYF TGTGCCAGCAGCCAAGACTCGAGCGGGGTGATCTACGAGCAGTACTTC
many - TRBJ1-5 TRBV7-2 CASSSGPNQPQHF TGTGCCAGCAGCTCCGGCCCCAATCAGCCCCAGCATTTT
- TRBD1 TRBJ1-1 TRBV5-1 CASSVTGNLNTEAFF TGCGCCAGCAGCGTGACAGGGAATCTGAACACTGAAGCTTTCTTT
- - TRBJ2-5 TRBV15 CATSSRYQETQYF TGTGCCACCAGCAGCCGCTACCAAGAGACCCAGTACTTC
- - TRBJ2-7 TRBV20-1 CSAKPGSNYEQYF TGCAGTGCTAAGCCGGGGTCAAACTACGAGCAGTACTTC
- - TRBJ1-4 TRBV29-1 CSVVGVGEKLFF TGCAGCGTTGTGGGGGTGGGCGAAAAACTGTTTTTT
few - TRBJ1-2 TRBV4-3 CASSQDLTKGGGYTF TGCGCCAGCAGCCAAGATCTTACGAAAGGCGGTGGCTACACCTTC
few TRBD1 TRBJ2-5 TRBV7-2 CASSLALVRGHGETQYF TGTGCCAGCAGCTTAGCGCTCGTCAGGGGGCACGGAGAGACCCAGTACTTC
few - TRBJ2-7 TRBV20-1 CSARRLAPGSDEQYF TGCAGTGCTAGACGCTTAGCGCCAGGGTCGGACGAGCAGTACTTC
many - TRBJ1-1 TRBV19 CASSLRPNTEAFF TGTGCCAGTAGTCTCCGTCCGAACACTGAAGCTTTCTTT
- TRBD1 TRBJ2-6 TRBV15 CATSPGGADVLTF TGTGCCACCAGTCCAGGGGGCGCCGACGTCCTGACTTTC
many TRBD1 TRBJ2-7 TRBV7-2 CASSLGTAYEQYF TGTGCCAGCTCCCTCGGGACAGCCTACGAGCAGTACTTC
few - TRBJ2-7 TRBV20-1 CSARDGGGSYEQYF TGCAGTGCTAGAGATGGTGGAGGTTCCTACGAGCAGTACTTC
few - TRBJ2-5 TRBV3-1 CASSQGVRGTQYF TGTGCCAGCAGCCAAGGGGTACGCGGGACCCAGTACTTC
- - TRBJ2-7 TRBV29-1 CSVAAENTGEQYF TGCAGCGTTGCGGCGGAGAACACCGGGGAGCAGTACTTC
many TRBD1 TRBJ1-1 TRBV10-3 CAITSGGITEAFF TGTGCCATCACCTCAGGGGGCATCACTGAAGCTTTCTTT
- TRBD1 TRBJ1-1 TRBV10-3 CATRGQVNTEAFF TGTGCCACCAGGGGACAGGTGAACACTGAAGCTTTCTTT
many - TRBJ2-5 TRBV7-9 CASSFWPRGEETQYF TGTGCCAGCAGCTTTTGGCCTCGGGGTGAAGAGACCCAGTACTTC
once - TRBJ1-1 TRBV29-1 CSATGGQAFF TGCAGCGCAACCGGGGGACAAGCTTTCTTT
few - TRBJ2-5 TRBV11-2 CASSQGGVQETQYF TGTGCCAGCAGCCAAGGGGGGGTCCAAGAGACCCAGTACTTC
once - TRBJ1-1 TRBV20-1 CSAPWGNTEAFF TGCAGTGCTCCCTGGGGAAACACTGAAGCTTTCTTT
- TRBD1 TRBJ1-3 TRBV7-9 CASSYLQGATGNTIYF TGTGCCAGCAGTTACCTTCAGGGGGCAACTGGAAACACCATATATTTT
few - TRBJ1-1 TRBV7-8 CASSSQWGGNTEAFF TGTGCCAGCAGCTCTCAATGGGGGGGGAACACTGAAGCTTTCTTT
few - TRBJ1-5 TRBV6-1 CASSARAPNQPQHF TGTGCCAGCAGTGCCCGGGCCCCCAATCAGCCCCAGCATTTT
- TRBD1 TRBJ1-3 TRBV29-1 CSVNESGQGASGYTIYF TGCAGCGTGAACGAATCGGGACAGGGGGCCTCTGGCTACACCATATATTTT
- TRBD1 TRBJ1-2 TRBV20-1 CSARPLSTGRTYGYTF TGCAGTGCTCGTCCATTGTCGACAGGGAGGACCTATGGCTACACCTTC
- - TRBJ1-1 TRBV11-2 CAGSLVAGSTMNTEAFF TGTGCCGGCAGCTTAGTCGCAGGGTCGACCATGAACACTGAAGCTTTCTTT
- - TRBJ1-6 TRBV29-1 CSVVQSGTSGINSPLHF TGCAGCGTCGTACAGTCCGGGACTAGCGGGATTAATTCACCCCTCCACTTT
many - TRBJ1-4 TRBV15 CATSGSIGGNEKLFF TGTGCCACCAGCGGGTCGATTGGCGGTAATGAAAAACTGTTTTTT
few TRBD1 TRBJ1-2 TRBV25-1 CASSQRGGDGYTF TGTGCCAGCAGTCAAAGAGGGGGCGATGGCTACACCTTC
- TRBD2 TRBJ2-7 TRBV5-5 CASSSGGPPYEQYF TGTGCCAGCAGTAGCGGGGGCCCTCCCTACGAGCAGTACTTC